The 27 T cell receptor beta chains below were found in one sample sequenced in a study of cytomegalovirus exposure and HLA in healthy donors. The PCR ran on 60 Vbeta and 13 Jbeta primers. Data came from immunoSEQ multiplex PCR; TCRdb stores just in-frame clones and leaves some out. Of about 160,000 clones listed, almost 85% are singletons. The source material was PBMCs. These receptors were taken from a man aged 30 to 45 in good health and CMV-seronegative.

In this sample, this clone turned up once. V and J are TRBV4-1 and TRBJ2-1; D is uncertain. The CDR3 spans 16 residues. The germline V gene has CDR1 MGHRA and CDR2 YSYEKL. V was pared by 2 bases and J by 0 bases, with 11 bases between. The CDR3: CASSQPLASSYNEQFF. CDR3 in DNA: TGCGCCAGCAGCCAACCCTTGGCAAGCTCCTACAATGAGCAGTTCTTC.

This chain links TRBV1 with TRBJ2-1; TRBD2, the table's D call, was not compared with the DNA. TRBV1 is a pseudogene. The CDR3 extends over 20 amino acids. The CDR3 loop reads CTSSQAVAGTSGSGGNEQFF. The CDR3 nucleotides read TGCACCAGCAGCCAAGCCGTTGCCGGGACTAGCGGGAGTGGCGGCAATGAGCAGTTCTTC.

The rearrangement links TRBV4-2 to TRBJ2-7; D remains unclear. The V and J ends lost 1 base and 1 base respectively, with 5 bases between them. Germline assignment: CDR1 LGHNA and CDR2 YNFKEQ. This CDR3 has 13 residues. The CDR3, as DNA: TGTGCCAGCAGCCAAGCTCCGTCCTACGAGCAGTACTTC. This encodes CASSQAPSYEQYF.

This chain joins TRBV5-5 and TRBJ1-2, with a possible D match to TRBD1 (6 bases). Deletions cut 3 bases from V and 2 bases from J, with 14 bases between. The CDR3 has 15 residues. Germline loops: CDR1 SGHKS, CDR2 YYEKEE (reference sequence). CDR3 residues: CASSYNGQPNYGYTF. CDR3 nucleotides: TGTGCCAGCAGCTACAATGGACAGCCCAACTATGGCTACACCTTC.

CDR3 protein: CAGQDLVRKNTEAFF. The DNA of the CDR3 is TGTGCCGGGCAGGACTTGGTCCGAAAGAACACTGAAGCTTTCTTT. The V call is TRBV30, the J call TRBJ1-1, with D unclear. This CDR3 contains 15 residues. V dropped 8 bases and J dropped 1 base, with 20 bases sitting between them. Germline CDR1 is GTSNPN and CDR2 is SVGIG (reference sequence).

The V and J genes are TRBV7-2 and TRBJ2-5, with TRBD2 matching 14 bases. The CDR3 is made up of 15 amino acids. Germline V gene sequence: CDR1 SGHTA, CDR2 FQGNSA. Germline trimming cut 3 bases from V and 9 bases from J; bases unmatched to any gene: 6. The chain's CDR3 is CASSLTSGGGPAQYF. CDR3 nucleotides: TGTGCCAGCAGCTTGACTAGCGGGGGGGGACCGGCCCAGTACTTC.

Comment on this clone: A junction end diverges from the germline sequence, so it may reflect a read error. The rearrangement joins TRBV7-8 to TRBJ2-1; TRBD2 aligns across 10 bases. This CDR3 spans 17 amino acids. Per the germline V gene, CDR1 is SGHVS and CDR2 is FQNEAQ. DNA for the CDR3: TGTGCCGGCAGCCCCACTAGCGGGAAAGGTATCGGCAATGAGCAGTTCTTC. Its translation: CAGSPTSGKGIGNEQFF.

This chain joins TRBV27 and TRBJ1-1, with D perhaps TRBD1 (6 bases). CDR1 is MNHEY and CDR2 is SMNVEV in the germline V gene (reference sequence). Trimming took off 3 bases at V and 4 bases at J, with 18 bases between the two ends. The length of the CDR3 is 16 residues. CDR3 residues: CASSFTGLGSGTEAFF. The CDR3 DNA reads as TGTGCCAGCAGTTTCACAGGGCTCGGGTCGGGCACTGAAGCTTTCTTT.

The chain joins TRBV11-3 to TRBJ2-5, with 10 bases that match TRBD2. The DNA matches TRBJ2-7 better at its end, which makes the J call doubtful. The CDR3 is made up of 16 amino acids. Per the germline V gene, CDR1 is SGHNT and CDR2 is YENEEA. The CDR3 DNA is TGTGCCAGCAGCTTAGTTGGGACTAGCGTCTCCTACGAGCAGTACTTC. Translated: CASSLVGTSVSYEQYF.

The chain uses TRBV7-6 and TRBJ2-1; weak D call: TRBD1 (6 bases). Germline CDR1 SGHVS, CDR2 FNYEAQ. There are 15 residues in the CDR3. Trimming took off 5 bases at V and 5 bases at J, with 16 bases between the two ends. CDR3 region: CASSAGQGTHNEQFF. CDR3 DNA sequence: TGTGCCAGCAGCGCTGGTCAGGGGACCCACAATGAGCAGTTCTTC. Complete variable domain (other parts from reference TRBV7-6 and TRBJ2-1): GAGVSQSPRYKVTKRGQDVALRCDPISGHVSLYWYRQALGQGPEFLTYFNYEAQQDKSGLPNDRFSAERPEGSISTLTIQRTEQRDSAMYRCASSAGQGTHNEQFFGPGTRLTVL.

V is TRBV6-1 and J is TRBJ2-2, with a possible D match to TRBD1 (6 bases). The CDR3 is 15 residues long. V was pared by 5 bases and J by 0 bases, with 10 bases between. CDR1 and CDR2 (germline): MNHNS, SASEGT. CDR3: CASSTGTSNTGELFF. DNA for the CDR3: TGTGCCAGCAGTACCGGGACATCGAACACCGGGGAGCTGTTTTTT.

V is TRBV6-1 and J is TRBJ2-5, with TRBD1 matching over 8 bases. Germline V gene lookup returns CDR1 MNHNS and CDR2 SASEGT. The CDR3 runs 13 residues. V shed 4 bases and J 5 bases; nucleotides not matched to a gene: 3. In nucleotides, the CDR3 is TGTGCCAGCAGTGGCAGGGGGCGGGAGACCCAGTACTTC. Translating it yields CASSGRGRETQYF.

This chain's CDR3 is CASSQGPGTGGMYEQYF. CDR3 DNA: TGCGCCAGCAGCCAAGGACCCGGGACAGGGGGCATGTACGAGCAGTACTTC. The chain is built from TRBV4-1 and TRBJ2-5; the match to TRBD1 covers 12 bases. Near its end, the DNA agrees better with TRBJ2-7, so the J call may be wrong. Germline CDR1 reads MGHRA; CDR2 reads YSYEKL. The CDR3 is made up of 17 amino acids.

V is TRBV11-3 and J is TRBJ2-1; tentative D call: TRBD1 (6 bases). The germline V gene encodes CDR1 SGHNT and CDR2 YENEEA. The CDR3 spans 17 residues. V dropped 1 base and J dropped 0 bases, with 13 bases sitting between them. Here the CDR3 DNA reads TGTGCCAGCAGCTTAGCGCAGGGGCGCAGCTCCTACAATGAGCAGTTCTTC. Translating it yields CASSLAQGRSSYNEQFF.

The rearrangement joins TRBV15 to TRBJ2-1; D possibly corresponds to TRBD1 (6 bases). V was pared by 5 bases and J by 4 bases, with 15 bases between. Germline V gene sequence: CDR1 LNHNV, CDR2 YYDKDF (reference sequence). The CDR3 covers 15 residues. This chain's CDR3 is CATSGTGNTYNEQFF. CDR3 bases: TGTGCCACCAGCGGAACAGGGAACACTTACAATGAGCAGTTCTTC.

The chain has TRBV7-9 and TRBJ2-4; D remains unclear. Trimming took 5 bases from V and 1 from J, leaving 15 bases between them. The CDR3 has 16 residues. Germline CDR1 and CDR2: SEHNR and FQNEAQ (reference sequence). Here the CDR3 DNA reads TGTGCCAGCAGCCCCGTCGTAGAACCGGCCAAAAACATTCAGTACTTC. It specifies CASSPVVEPAKNIQYF.

The V gene is TRBV2, the J gene TRBJ2-7; 7 nucleotides line up with TRBD1. The CDR3 has 15 residues. After removal of 8 bases from V and 3 bases from J, the junction contained 13 bases not matched to a gene. CDR1 and CDR2 (germline): SNHLY, FYNNEI. In DNA form, the CDR3 reads TGTGCCAGCCGTACTCCCCGGGACAGACTCTACGAGCAGTACTTC. Encoded protein: CASRTPRDRLYEQYF.

The rearrangement links TRBV19 to TRBJ1-1; TRBD1 might be the D (6 bases). Germline V gene lookup returns CDR1 LNHDA and CDR2 SQIVND (reference sequence). V dropped 7 bases and J dropped 2 bases, with 14 bases sitting between them. This CDR3 is built from 14 residues. The CDR3, as DNA: TGTGCCAGTACCGATAGGGGGTTCAACACTGAAGCTTTCTTT. Translated, it gives CASTDRGFNTEAFF.

The rearrangement joins TRBV5-1 to TRBJ2-1; 16 bases map to TRBD2. The CDR3 has 17 amino acids. Germline CDR1 is SGHRS and CDR2 is YFSETQ. V dropped 4 bases and J dropped 7; count of bases not matched to a gene: 8. The CDR3 region is CASSTTGGLAGGNEQFF. As DNA, the CDR3 is TGCGCCAGCAGCACTACTGGGGGACTAGCGGGAGGGAATGAGCAGTTCTTC.

This rearrangement joins TRBV2 to TRBJ2-1, with 10 bases aligning to TRBD2. CDR1 is SNHLY and CDR2 is FYNNEI in the germline V gene. V dropped 3 bases and J dropped 10; count of bases not matched to a gene: 15. The CDR3 runs 17 residues. The CDR3 sequence is CASSDVPGTSVSREQFF. The CDR3 coding sequence is TGTGCCAGCAGTGACGTTCCCGGGACTAGCGTGTCACGAGAGCAGTTCTTC.

The V and J genes are TRBV12-5 and TRBJ2-3; 7 nucleotides align to TRBD2. The CDR3 totals 14 residues. The germline gives CDR1 LGHNT, CDR2 FRNRAP. The V and J ends lost 6 bases and 6 bases, in that order; junction bases with no gene match: 9. The CDR3 loop reads CASGQNSREDTQYF. CDR3 DNA sequence: TGTGCTAGTGGCCAGAATTCGCGGGAGGATACGCAGTATTTT.

V is TRBV7-2 and J is TRBJ1-1; D may be TRBD1 (5 bases). The CDR3 has 15 residues. Trimming left V 5 bases short and J 0 bases short, with 13 bases between. Germline CDR1 is SGHTA and CDR2 is FQGNSA. CDR3 nucleotide sequence: TGTGCCAGCAGCCCGCAGACAGACCTGAACACTGAAGCTTTCTTT. As protein: CASSPQTDLNTEAFF.

The chain joins TRBV11-2 to TRBJ2-7, with D possibly matching TRBD1 (5 bases). CDR1 is SGHAT, CDR2 FQNNGV, per germline. CDR3 length equals 16 residues. The V and J ends lost 5 bases and 7 bases respectively, with 24 bases between them. The CDR3 region has the DNA TGTGCCAGCAGCCCCGCGCAGGGTATATTGACTCGGGAGCAGTACTTC. Translation gives CASSPAQGILTREQYF.

There are a few counts of this clone. The rearrangement joins TRBV10-3 to TRBJ2-3; D gene ambiguous. V dropped 4 bases and J dropped 8 bases, with 10 bases sitting between them. This CDR3 comprises 12 residues. Germline V gene lookup returns CDR1 ENHRY and CDR2 SYGVKD. The CDR3 DNA follows: TGTGCCATCAGTGTCGATTCGGTTACGCAGTATTTT. Translation gives CAISVDSVTQYF.

The gene calls are TRBV9 and TRBJ2-5, with D possibly TRBD1 on 5 matching bases. Trimming cost V 0 bases and J 5 bases, with 8 bases left between them. The germline V gene encodes CDR1 SGDLS and CDR2 YYNGEE. This CDR3 has 13 residues. The CDR3 loop is CASSVGGEETQYF. As DNA, the CDR3 is TGTGCCAGCAGCGTAGGGGGCGAGGAGACCCAGTACTTC.

This rearrangement joins TRBV5-1 to TRBJ2-7; TRBD2 matches at 8 bases. V lost 1 base to trimming and J lost 4 bases; unmatched junction nucleotides: 22. The CDR3 spans 20 residues. Germline loops: CDR1 SGHRS, CDR2 YFSETQ. In nucleotides, the CDR3 is TGCGCCAGCAGCTTGTCCGTGCTTGGCGGGGGGTTTTCATCCGGATACGAGCAGTACTTC. As protein: CASSLSVLGGGFSSGYEQYF.

This clone was found once. The V gene is TRBV7-2, the J gene TRBJ2-1; D gene uncertain. The CDR3 extends over 14 amino acids. Germline-derived CDR1 and CDR2 are SGHTA and FQGNSA. Trimming cost V 1 base and J 3 bases, with 7 bases left between them. The CDR3 nucleotides read TGTGCCAGCAGCTTAGTGTGGAGCTACAATGAGCAGTTCTTC. Its protein is CASSLVWSYNEQFF.